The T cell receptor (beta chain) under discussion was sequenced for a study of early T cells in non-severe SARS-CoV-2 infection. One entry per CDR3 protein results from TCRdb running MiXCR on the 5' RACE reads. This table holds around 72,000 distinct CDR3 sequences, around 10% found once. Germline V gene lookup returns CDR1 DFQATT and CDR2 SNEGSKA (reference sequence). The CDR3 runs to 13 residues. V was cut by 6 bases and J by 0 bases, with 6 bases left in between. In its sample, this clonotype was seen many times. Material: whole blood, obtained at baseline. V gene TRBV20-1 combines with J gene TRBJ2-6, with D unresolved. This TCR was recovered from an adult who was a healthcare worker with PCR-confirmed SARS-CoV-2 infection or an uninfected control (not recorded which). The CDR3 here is CSADVSGANVLTF. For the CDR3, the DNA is TGCAGTGCCGATGTCTCTGGGGCCAACGTCCTGACTTTC.